This T cell receptor (beta chain) came from a study of cytomegalovirus exposure and HLA in healthy donors. Findings and limits, study-wide: Some V segments could not be told apart, so they were left out, TRBV6-2 and TRBV6-3 among them. Most TCRs appeared rarely, but some public TCRs recurred in many donors.

PCR involved 60 Vbeta and 13 Jbeta primers. Produced via immunoSEQ multiplex PCR; TCRdb's table is partial and in-frame only. The profile shows 63,000 or so clones, around 80% of them singletons. Notes on this clone: The antigen remains undetermined.

V lost 3 bases, J lost 0 bases, and 5 bases lay in between. Germline CDR1 and CDR2: MDHEN and SYDVKM. The CDR3 consists of 14 residues. Sequences were obtained from PBMCs. This receptor was taken from a woman in her thirties in good health and CMV-seronegative. This sequence joins TRBV28 and TRBJ1-4; D is uncertain. CDR3: CASSFPTTNEKLFF. The CDR3 DNA sequence: TGTGCCAGCAGTTTCCCCACAACTAATGAAAAACTGTTTTTT. Drawing the rest from reference TRBV28 and TRBJ1-4, the complete variable domain is DVKVTQSSRYLVKRTGEKVFLECVQDMDHENMFWYRQDPGLGLRLIYFSYDVKMKEKGDIPEGYSVSREKKERFSLILESASTNQTSMYLCASSFPTTNEKLFFGSGTQLSVL.